What follows describes a single T cell receptor (beta chain). Its specificity is unknown. Repertoires were generated with immunoSEQ multiplex PCR, while TCRdb's copy carries only in-frame clones and drops some. The table lists about 2.5 million clones, 85% to 95% of them singletons. CDR1 LNHDA and CDR2 SQIVND come from the germline V gene (reference sequence). The CDR3 runs to 13 residues. V was clipped by 1 base and J by 8 bases; unmatched bases: 3. The sample comes from a study of shared clonotypes between healthy human individuals. As for the study in general: The composition of the donors was a couple of women and a few men aged 18 to 49.

Study-wide results and caveats: What limited the represented genetic and exposure-history diversity was the small number of donors.

Each donor was a Caucasian adult residing in Nashville, Tennessee. A CD45RA+ naive subset and a CD45RA-negative memory subset were split from CD4+ cells. Sequenced: naive CD4+ T cells from PBMCs. Noted subset: CD45RA+ positively selected. V gene TRBV19 combines with J gene TRBJ1-2; 8 positions match TRBD1. The TCR originated in a man younger than 35 in good health. Some clones in this sample may be carry-over from other donors' samples. CDR3 region: CASSIATGAGYTF. CDR3 coding DNA: TGTGCCAGTAGTATAGCGACAGGGGCAGGCTACACCTTC.